This is a list of T cell receptor beta chains from one sample in a study of T cell responses to AZD1222 COVID-19 vaccine. The table came from immunoSEQ multiplex PCR; TCRdb's copy has only in-frame clones and leaves some out. The sample contains over 65,000 clones, more than 70% of which appear only once. The input for sequencing was peripheral blood, taken 28 days after the second AZD1222 dose. The receptors come from an adult who received the AZD1222 COVID-19 vaccine. The CDR3 runs from the conserved cysteine through the conserved F or W. The order of the fields is CDR3 protein, CDR3 DNA, CDR3 length, D gene, clone size, J gene, V gene. A D gene is named only where the DNA matches it firmly. The listing skips clone size in some rows; elsewhere it reads once, few, many or a size class.

CDR3 protein: CASSSRDIATDAQYF; CDR3 DNA: TGTGCCAGCAGTTCCCGGGACATCGCCACAGATGCGCAGTATTTT; CDR3 length: 15; D gene: .; clone size: .; J gene: TRBJ2-3; V gene: TRBV28
CDR3 protein: CASSQDFGNSPLHF; CDR3 DNA: TGTGCCAGCAGCCAAGATTTCGGGAATTCACCCCTCCACTTT; CDR3 length: 14; D gene: .; clone size: .; J gene: TRBJ1-6; V gene: TRBV14
CDR3 protein: CASSQDQSWGGETQYF; CDR3 DNA: TGTGCCAGCAGCCAAGATCAGTCATGGGGAGGGGAGACCCAGTACTTC; CDR3 length: 16; D gene: TRBD2; clone size: .; J gene: TRBJ2-5; V gene: TRBV3-1/TRBV3-2
CDR3 protein: CASNREGVTEAFF; CDR3 DNA: TGTGCCAGCAACAGGGAGGGGGTCACTGAAGCTTTCTTT; CDR3 length: 13; D gene: .; clone size: few; J gene: TRBJ1-1; V gene: TRBV6-5
CDR3 protein: CASSFGSGSYNEQFF; CDR3 DNA: TGTGCCAGCAGTTTCGGGAGCGGGAGTTACAATGAGCAGTTCTTC; CDR3 length: 15; D gene: TRBD2; clone size: .; J gene: TRBJ2-1; V gene: TRBV27
CDR3 protein: CASSDRQGEGANYGYTF; CDR3 DNA: TGTGCCAGCAGTGATCGACAGGGTGAAGGGGCTAACTATGGCTACACCTTC; CDR3 length: 17; D gene: TRBD1; clone size: .; J gene: TRBJ1-2; V gene: TRBV6-1
CDR3 protein: CASSLGPETQYF; CDR3 DNA: TGTGCCAGCAGCTTAGGGCCGGAGACCCAGTACTTC; CDR3 length: 12; D gene: .; clone size: .; J gene: TRBJ2-5; V gene: TRBV7-9
CDR3 protein: CASSEGDTLGYTF; CDR3 DNA: TGTGCCAGCAGTGAAGGGGACACCCTTGGCTACACCTTC; CDR3 length: 13; D gene: .; clone size: .; J gene: TRBJ1-2; V gene: TRBV6-1
CDR3 protein: CASSWGFTGNTEAFF; CDR3 DNA: TGTGCCAGCAGCTGGGGATTTACAGGGAACACTGAAGCTTTCTTT; CDR3 length: 15; D gene: .; clone size: .; J gene: TRBJ1-1; V gene: TRBV9
CDR3 protein: CASSMITGVGNEQFF; CDR3 DNA: TGTGCCAGTAGTATGATAACGGGAGTTGGGAATGAGCAGTTCTTC; CDR3 length: 15; D gene: .; clone size: .; J gene: TRBJ2-1; V gene: TRBV19
CDR3 protein: CATSRDPGQGYGYTF; CDR3 DNA: TGTGCCACCAGCAGAGATCCGGGACAGGGTTATGGCTACACCTTC; CDR3 length: 15; D gene: TRBD1; clone size: .; J gene: TRBJ1-2; V gene: TRBV15
CDR3 protein: CASSSGTANYGYTF; CDR3 DNA: TGTGCCAGCAGCTCCGGGACCGCTAACTATGGCTACACCTTC; CDR3 length: 14; D gene: .; clone size: once; J gene: TRBJ1-2; V gene: TRBV5-4
CDR3 protein: CASSSTVGYEQYF; CDR3 DNA: TGTGCCAGCAGCTCGACCGTGGGGTACGAGCAGTACTTC; CDR3 length: 13; D gene: .; clone size: .; J gene: TRBJ2-7; V gene: TRBV13
CDR3 protein: CASTQAGGGYNEQFF; CDR3 DNA: TGTGCCAGCACCCAAGCGGGAGGCGGCTACAATGAGCAGTTCTTC; CDR3 length: 15; D gene: TRBD2; clone size: .; J gene: TRBJ2-1; V gene: TRBV3-1/TRBV3-2
CDR3 protein: CSVDSGKGTWGYTF; CDR3 DNA: TGCAGCGTTGACTCAGGGAAAGGGACTTGGGGCTACACCTTC; CDR3 length: 14; D gene: .; clone size: .; J gene: TRBJ1-2; V gene: TRBV29-1
CDR3 protein: CASSDRGTSGREQFF; CDR3 DNA: TGTGCCAGCAGTGACAGGGGGACTAGCGGGAGGGAGCAGTTCTTC; CDR3 length: 15; D gene: TRBD2; clone size: .; J gene: TRBJ2-1; V gene: TRBV6-4
CDR3 protein: CASSEALDRVGYGYTF; CDR3 DNA: TGTGCCAGCAGTGAAGCTTTGGACAGGGTGGGGTATGGCTACACCTTC; CDR3 length: 16; D gene: TRBD1; clone size: .; J gene: TRBJ1-2; V gene: TRBV6-1
CDR3 protein: CASSQDRLAGDKFF; CDR3 DNA: TGTGCCAGCAGCCAAGATCGGCTAGCGGGAGATAAGTTCTTC; CDR3 length: 14; D gene: TRBD2; clone size: .; J gene: TRBJ2-1; V gene: TRBV4-2
CDR3 protein: CASRLQASYGYTF; CDR3 DNA: TGTGCCAGCCGCCTGCAGGCCAGCTATGGCTACACCTTC; CDR3 length: 13; D gene: .; clone size: .; J gene: TRBJ1-2; V gene: TRBV28
CDR3 protein: CASSPYGTSGNEQYF; CDR3 DNA: TGTGCCAGCAGCCCCTACGGGACTAGCGGGAACGAGCAGTACTTC; CDR3 length: 15; D gene: TRBD2; clone size: .; J gene: TRBJ2-7; V gene: TRBV7-6
CDR3 protein: CASSPPPDTEAFF; CDR3 DNA: TGTGCCAGCAGCCCCCCGCCTGACACTGAAGCTTTCTTT; CDR3 length: 13; D gene: .; clone size: .; J gene: TRBJ1-1; V gene: TRBV7-8
CDR3 protein: CASSLRQRVSGANVLTF; CDR3 DNA: TGTGCCAGCAGTCTACGACAGCGGGTATCTGGGGCCAACGTCCTGACTTTC; CDR3 length: 17; D gene: .; clone size: .; J gene: TRBJ2-6; V gene: TRBV6-6
CDR3 protein: CASRPTGTGELFF; CDR3 DNA: TGTGCCAGCAGGCCTACAGGGACCGGGGAGCTGTTTTTT; CDR3 length: 13; D gene: .; clone size: few; J gene: TRBJ2-2; V gene: TRBV6-5
CDR3 protein: CASSDGSSYNEQFF; CDR3 DNA: TGTGCCAGCAGTGACGGGAGCTCCTACAATGAGCAGTTCTTC; CDR3 length: 14; D gene: .; clone size: .; J gene: TRBJ2-1; V gene: TRBV6-4
CDR3 protein: CASSYSGTGELFF; CDR3 DNA: TGTGCCAGCAGTTACTCGGGGACCGGGGAGCTGTTTTTT; CDR3 length: 13; D gene: .; clone size: .; J gene: TRBJ2-2; V gene: TRBV6-5
CDR3 protein: CASSLASAGVGTGELFF; CDR3 DNA: TGTGCCAGCAGCTTAGCTTCGGCGGGAGTCGGTACCGGGGAGCTGTTTTTT; CDR3 length: 17; D gene: TRBD2; clone size: .; J gene: TRBJ2-2; V gene: TRBV7-6
CDR3 protein: CASSLEEGPQAYEQYF; CDR3 DNA: TGTGCCAGCAGCTTAGAGGAGGGACCGCAGGCCTACGAGCAGTACTTC; CDR3 length: 16; D gene: .; clone size: .; J gene: TRBJ2-7; V gene: TRBV7-3
CDR3 protein: CASSLPPGQGYGYTF; CDR3 DNA: TGCGCCAGCAGCCTCCCACCGGGACAGGGATATGGCTACACCTTC; CDR3 length: 15; D gene: TRBD1; clone size: .; J gene: TRBJ1-2; V gene: TRBV5-1
CDR3 protein: CASSLEGYRGTPGGYTF; CDR3 DNA: TGCGCCAGCAGCTTGGAGGGATACAGAGGGACCCCTGGGGGCTACACCTTC; CDR3 length: 17; D gene: .; clone size: .; J gene: TRBJ1-2; V gene: TRBV5-1
CDR3 protein: CATSGIAGVDEQFF; CDR3 DNA: TGTGCCACCAGTGGTATAGCGGGAGTGGATGAGCAGTTCTTC; CDR3 length: 14; D gene: TRBD2; clone size: .; J gene: TRBJ2-1; V gene: TRBV24-1
CDR3 protein: CASSRGQGRASGANVLTF; CDR3 DNA: TGTGCCAGCAGCCGGGGTCAGGGAAGGGCTTCTGGGGCCAACGTCCTGACTTTC; CDR3 length: 18; D gene: .; clone size: .; J gene: TRBJ2-6; V gene: TRBV7-9
CDR3 protein: CASSPGTEDGYTF; CDR3 DNA: TGTGCCAGCAGCCCCGGGACTGAGGATGGCTACACCTTC; CDR3 length: 13; D gene: .; clone size: .; J gene: TRBJ1-2; V gene: TRBV7-9
CDR3 protein: CASSFGEEALSEKLFF; CDR3 DNA: TGTGCCAGCAGTTTTGGGGAAGAGGCCCTGAGTGAAAAACTGTTTTTT; CDR3 length: 16; D gene: .; clone size: .; J gene: TRBJ1-4; V gene: TRBV28
CDR3 protein: CASSQGRSQYF; CDR3 DNA: TGTGCCAGCAGCCAGGGTAGATCCCAGTACTTC; CDR3 length: 11; D gene: .; clone size: .; J gene: TRBJ2-5; V gene: TRBV14
CDR3 protein: CASSPGGLAGREQETQYF; CDR3 DNA: TGTGCCAGCAGCCCAGGGGGACTAGCGGGAAGGGAGCAAGAGACCCAGTACTTC; CDR3 length: 18; D gene: TRBD2; clone size: .; J gene: TRBJ2-5; V gene: TRBV7-9
CDR3 protein: CASSVDPNSKQFF; CDR3 DNA: TGTGCCAGCAGCGTAGACCCCAATTCAAAGCAGTTCTTC; CDR3 length: 13; D gene: .; clone size: .; J gene: TRBJ2-1; V gene: TRBV9
CDR3 protein: CASSQEEGSRGELFF; CDR3 DNA: TGTGCCAGCAGCCAAGAGGAAGGTAGTCGCGGGGAGCTGTTTTTT; CDR3 length: 15; D gene: .; clone size: .; J gene: TRBJ2-2; V gene: TRBV4-2
CDR3 protein: CASSYNRWGEKLFF; CDR3 DNA: TGTGCCAGCAGTTACAATCGGTGGGGGGAAAAACTGTTTTTT; CDR3 length: 14; D gene: .; clone size: .; J gene: TRBJ1-4; V gene: TRBV6-5
CDR3 protein: CASSGNQETQYF; CDR3 DNA: TGTGCCAGCAGCGGCAACCAAGAGACCCAGTACTTC; CDR3 length: 12; D gene: .; clone size: .; J gene: TRBJ2-5; V gene: TRBV5-8
CDR3 protein: CASSSIQGTDTQYF; CDR3 DNA: TGTGCCAGCAGCTCGATACAGGGTACAGATACGCAGTATTTT; CDR3 length: 14; D gene: .; clone size: .; J gene: TRBJ2-3; V gene: TRBV5-4
CDR3 protein: CATSRLDRAGDTQYF; CDR3 DNA: TGTGCCACCAGCCGGCTGGACAGGGCCGGAGATACGCAGTATTTT; CDR3 length: 15; D gene: TRBD1; clone size: .; J gene: TRBJ2-3; V gene: TRBV24-1
CDR3 protein: CASSLYNEQFF; CDR3 DNA: TGTGCCAGCAGTTTATATAATGAGCAGTTCTTC; CDR3 length: 11; D gene: .; clone size: .; J gene: TRBJ2-1; V gene: TRBV27
CDR3 protein: CAWNLVGGSNTEAFF; CDR3 DNA: TGTGCCTGGAACTTGGTAGGGGGCTCGAACACTGAAGCTTTCTTT; CDR3 length: 15; D gene: TRBD1; clone size: .; J gene: TRBJ1-1; V gene: TRBV30
CDR3 protein: CASSRHGGEGYTF; CDR3 DNA: TGTGCCAGCAGCCGTCATGGAGGGGAGGGCTACACCTTC; CDR3 length: 13; D gene: .; clone size: .; J gene: TRBJ1-2; V gene: TRBV28
CDR3 protein: CASSQVGTGSRQFF; CDR3 DNA: TGTGCCAGCAGCCAAGTGGGGACAGGATCCCGGCAGTTCTTC; CDR3 length: 14; D gene: TRBD1; clone size: .; J gene: TRBJ2-1; V gene: TRBV14
CDR3 protein: CASSSQDYGYTF; CDR3 DNA: TGTGCCAGCAGTTCCCAGGACTATGGCTACACCTTC; CDR3 length: 12; D gene: .; clone size: .; J gene: TRBJ1-2; V gene: TRBV6-6
CDR3 protein: CASSLNAGEHGSPLHF; CDR3 DNA: TGTGCCAGCAGCTTAAATGCAGGGGAACATGGTTCACCCCTCCACTTT; CDR3 length: 16; D gene: .; clone size: .; J gene: TRBJ1-6; V gene: TRBV7-9
CDR3 protein: CASSLHGTSYNSPLHF; CDR3 DNA: TGCGCCAGCAGCTTGCACGGTACCTCCTATAATTCACCCCTCCACTTT; CDR3 length: 16; D gene: .; clone size: .; J gene: TRBJ1-6; V gene: TRBV5-1
CDR3 protein: CASSRGLAGGTDTQYF; CDR3 DNA: TGTGCCAGCAGCCGAGGACTAGCGGGAGGAACAGATACGCAGTATTTT; CDR3 length: 16; D gene: TRBD2; clone size: .; J gene: TRBJ2-3; V gene: TRBV28
CDR3 protein: CASSSREAGYTF; CDR3 DNA: TGTGCCAGCAGCTCACGGGAAGCTGGCTACACCTTC; CDR3 length: 12; D gene: .; clone size: .; J gene: TRBJ1-2; V gene: TRBV13
CDR3 protein: CASSLIAGVQEQYF; CDR3 DNA: TGTGCCAGCAGCTTAATTGCGGGAGTTCAGGAGCAGTACTTC; CDR3 length: 14; D gene: TRBD2; clone size: .; J gene: TRBJ2-7; V gene: TRBV5-5